Each of the 11 T cell receptor beta chains below was sequenced from the same sample in a study of technical replicates of blood from a handful of donors. This table comes from immunoSEQ multiplex PCR, and its TCRdb copy is limited to in-frame clones, with some not included. Among 15,000 to 20,000 clones, more than 75% were seen once, and the ten largest hold over 9%. Sequencing input: PBMCs. Every receptor here comes from a human donor in good health.

The chain has TRBV29-1 and TRBJ2-1; 8 bases match TRBD2. The CDR3 is made up of 15 amino acids. Germline-derived CDR1 and CDR2 are SQVTM and ANQGSEA. J lost 0 bases, V lost 5 bases, and 6 bases had no gene match. The CDR3 DNA reads as TGCAGCGTTCGGACTAGCCAGAGCTCCTACAATGAGCAGTTCTTC. Encoded protein: CSVRTSQSSYNEQFF.

The chain combines TRBV5-1 with TRBJ2-3; 8 bases are shared with TRBD2. The CDR3 totals 15 residues. The junction had 9 bases not matched to a gene; V was cut back by 7 bases and J by 2 bases. Germline assignment: CDR1 SGHRS and CDR2 YFSETQ. The CDR3 here is CASSPSGQATDTQYF. The DNA of the CDR3 is TGCGCCAGCTCTCCTAGCGGGCAGGCCACAGATACGCAGTATTTT.

The V gene is TRBV18, the J gene TRBJ2-5; the match to TRBD1 covers 9 bases. V lost 0 bases to trimming and J lost 3 bases; unmatched junction nucleotides: 5. CDR1 is KGHSH, CDR2 LQKENI, per germline. CDR3 length equals 16 residues. The DNA of the CDR3 is TGTGCCAGCTCACCACCGAGTACAGGGGGCAAAGAGACCCAGTACTTC. Translating it yields CASSPPSTGGKETQYF.

This rearrangement joins TRBV5-8 to TRBJ2-3; TRBD2 matches at 10 bases. CDR3 size: 16 residues. The J segment lost 7 bases and the V segment lost 4 bases, leaving 12 bases of the junction unmatched. Germline CDR1 reads SGHTS; CDR2 reads YDEGEE. The CDR3, as DNA: TGTGCCAGCAGCGGAGAGGTTGGGACTAGCGTTAATACGCAGTATTTT. Amino acids: CASSGEVGTSVNTQYF.

This chain uses TRBV2 with TRBJ2-7, with D perhaps TRBD2 (5 bases). The CDR3 spans 15 residues. V dropped 3 bases and J dropped 7 bases, with 19 bases sitting between them. Germline assignment: CDR1 SNHLY and CDR2 FYNNEI. The CDR3: CASSEVTRATGEQYF. The CDR3 coding sequence is TGTGCCAGCAGTGAGGTTACTAGGGCGACGGGGGAGCAGTACTTC.

The genes are TRBV10-3 and TRBJ1-2; 7 nucleotides match TRBD1. Germline-derived CDR1 and CDR2 are ENHRY and SYGVKD. This CDR3 is 15 amino acids long. The junction had 5 bases not matched to a gene; V was cut back by 0 bases and J by 4 bases. The CDR3 DNA follows: TGTGCCATCAGTGAGTCGGGACAGTCGGTCTATGGCTACACCTTC. Amino acids: CAISESGQSVYGYTF.

The genes are TRBV5-1 and TRBJ2-5; 11 bases map to TRBD2. CDR3 size: 16 residues. The ends lost 5 bases at V and 4 bases at J; junction bases unmatched: 10. Germline-derived CDR1 and CDR2 are SGHRS and YFSETQ. The DNA of the CDR3 is TGCGCCAGCAGTAGCGGTACTAGCGGGAGTGGAGAGACCCAGTACTTC. Protein product: CASSSGTSGSGETQYF. Complete variable domain (other parts from reference TRBV5-1 and TRBJ2-5): KAGVTQTPRYLIKTRGQQVTLSCSPISGHRSVSWYQQTPGQGLQFLFEYFSETQRNKGNFPGRFSGRQFSNSRSEMNVSTLELGDSALYLCASSSGTSGSGETQYFGPGTRLLVL.

The table lists this clone with a few counts. The CDR3 nucleotides are TGTGCCAGCAAGAGCAGGGGACTAGCGGGAGGGCCCAGGACCGGGGAGCTGTTTTTT. It encodes CASKSRGLAGGPRTGELFF. V and J are TRBV21-1 and TRBJ2-2; the table's D call, TRBD2, has no DNA check behind it. TRBV21-1 is flagged as a pseudogene. CDR3 size: 19 residues.

The chain couples TRBV27 to TRBJ2-3; the match to TRBD1 covers 9 bases. The CDR3 has 15 amino acids. V lost 4 bases to trimming and J lost 1 base; unmatched junction nucleotides: 3. The germline gives CDR1 MNHEY, CDR2 SMNVEV (reference sequence). The CDR3 region has the DNA TGTGCCAGCAGTTCACAGGGGGCTGGCACAGATACGCAGTATTTT. Residues: CASSSQGAGTDTQYF.

The rearrangement uses TRBV10-2 and TRBJ2-4; tentative D call: TRBD1 (5 bases). The germline V gene has CDR1 WSHSY and CDR2 SAAADI. The CDR3 sequence is 15 residues long. Trimming removed 0 bases from V and 3 bases from J, with 9 bases in between. The CDR3, as DNA: TGCGCCAGCAGTGAGTCGCAGGGTGGCAAAAACATTCAGTACTTC. Translated, it gives CASSESQGGKNIQYF.

The V gene is TRBV27, the J gene TRBJ2-6; 11 bases map to TRBD2. The trim removed 5 bases at V and 4 bases at J, leaving 10 bases unmatched. Germline V gives CDR1 MNHEY, CDR2 SMNVEV (reference sequence). This CDR3 spans 18 amino acids. CDR3 nucleotides: TGTGCCAGCAGTCCCGGACTAGCGGGTGGGTGGGGGGCCAACGTCCTGACTTTC. Translating it yields CASSPGLAGGWGANVLTF.